These T cell receptor beta chains were read from a single sample in a study of cytomegalovirus exposure and HLA in healthy donors. Measured with immunoSEQ multiplex PCR; TCRdb has only the in-frame clones, and not every one. The sample shows roughly 90,000 clones, 80% of them seen only once. Source material: PBMCs. These TCRs come from a man aged 25 to 40 in good health and CMV-seronegative. CDR3s include the opening cysteine and the closing phenylalanine or tryptophan. D genes are given only for firm matches. Some rows have no size entry. The others give once, few or many, or a class for an expanded clone.

.	TRBV7-9	.	14	TRBJ2-6	CASSLDGEVNVLTF	TGTGCCAGCAGCTTAGACGGGGAGGTCAACGTCCTGACTTTC
.	TRBV5-4	.	13	TRBJ2-3	CASSFRVPDTQYF	TGTGCCAGCAGCTTTCGGGTCCCAGATACGCAGTATTTT
TRBD1	TRBV2	.	16	TRBJ2-7	CASSSKTGVISYEQYF	TGTGCCAGCAGTAGTAAGACAGGGGTAATCTCCTACGAGCAGTACTTC
.	TRBV10-2	.	14	TRBJ1-3	CASRGIQSGNTIYF	TGCGCCAGCAGGGGCATACAGTCTGGAAACACCATATATTTT
.	TRBV28	.	15	TRBJ1-1	CASSLTGLRRAEAFF	TGTGCCAGCAGCTTGACAGGTTTAAGGCGGGCTGAAGCTTTCTTT
.	TRBV7-6	.	17	TRBJ1-5	CASSRGARGRYNQPQHF	TGTGCCAGCAGCCGCGGCGCGCGGGGGCGGTACAATCAGCCCCAGCATTTT
TRBD1	TRBV5-1	.	15	TRBJ1-1	CASSGPQGSGTEAFF	TGCGCCAGCAGCGGGCCACAGGGGTCGGGAACTGAAGCTTTCTTT
TRBD1	TRBV7-9	.	15	TRBJ2-5	CASSTNRQGLETQYF	TGTGCCAGCAGCACAAACAGACAGGGTCTAGAGACCCAGTACTTC
.	TRBV2	.	15	TRBJ2-2	CASSARGLNTGELFF	TGTGCCAGCAGTGCTAGGGGATTAAACACCGGGGAGCTGTTTTTT
.	TRBV12-5	.	15	TRBJ2-5	CASGNEWSGMETQYF	TGTGCTAGTGGTAACGAGTGGAGTGGTATGGAGACCCAGTACTTC
.	TRBV11-3	once	14	TRBJ1-2	CASSLTAGNYGYTF	TGTGCCAGCAGCTTAACGGCAGGGAACTATGGCTACACCTTC
.	TRBV27	.	13	TRBJ1-5	CASSLQNNQPQHF	TGTGCCAGCAGCCTACAGAACAATCAGCCCCAGCATTTT
.	TRBV5-6	.	15	TRBJ2-2	CASSPITTNTGELFF	TGTGCCAGCAGCCCGATAACAACGAACACCGGGGAGCTGTTTTTT
TRBD2	TRBV25-1	.	17	TRBJ2-1	CASSEPPRIAGYNEQFF	TGTGCCAGCAGTGAACCCCCCAGGATAGCGGGATACAATGAGCAGTTCTTC
.	TRBV5-1	.	16	TRBJ2-1	CASSPALGGLGNEQFF	TGCGCCAGCAGCCCTGCTTTGGGGGGATTAGGCAATGAGCAGTTCTTC
.	TRBV9	.	15	TRBJ2-1	CASSVGVVGGHEQFF	TGTGCCAGCAGCGTAGGGGTGGTAGGCGGCCATGAGCAGTTCTTC
TRBD1	TRBV5-1	.	13	TRBJ1-2	CASSAQGDYGYTF	TGCGCCAGCAGCGCACAGGGGGACTATGGCTACACCTTC
.	TRBV7-3	.	15	TRBJ2-2	CASSFGGANTGELFF	TGTGCCAGCAGCTTCGGGGGAGCGAACACCGGGGAGCTGTTTTTT
TRBD1	TRBV10-1	.	14	TRBJ1-2	CASSPGQGTYGYTF	TGCGCCAGCAGTCCGGGACAGGGGACCTATGGCTACACCTTC
.	TRBV14	once	12	TRBJ2-2	CASRSPTGELFF	TGTGCCAGCCGTAGCCCCACCGGGGAGCTGTTTTTT
.	TRBV6-1	.	13	TRBJ2-7	CASSARTPGEQYF	TGTGCCAGCAGTGCCCGGACACCGGGTGAGCAGTACTTC
TRBD2	TRBV5-1	.	17	TRBJ2-2	CASSLVSGGSWTGELFF	TGCGCCAGCAGCTTGGTTAGCGGGGGATCGTGGACCGGGGAGCTGTTTTTT
.	TRBV4-1	.	16	TRBJ2-1	CASSQVVVGAYNEQFF	TGCGCCAGCAGCCAAGTGGTAGTGGGCGCATACAATGAGCAGTTCTTC
.	TRBV10-2	.	13	TRBJ2-5	CASSESPRVTQYF	TGCGCCAGCAGTGAGTCTCCCCGGGTGACCCAGTACTTC
.	TRBV6-1	.	15	TRBJ1-2	CASSEAGWKDYGYTF	TGTGCCAGCAGTGAGGCGGGGTGGAAGGACTATGGCTACACCTTC
.	TRBV5-4	.	16	TRBJ2-7	CASRLGGDRGSSEQYF	TGTGCCAGCAGACTAGGGGGGGATCGAGGGAGCTCCGAGCAGTACTTC
TRBD2	TRBV29-1	.	15	TRBJ2-1	CSVGPGLAVAGEQFF	TGCAGCGTAGGCCCGGGACTAGCGGTTGCTGGTGAGCAGTTCTTC
.	TRBV15	few	21	TRBJ2-3	CATSRDLSWRPPHSYTDTQYF	TGTGCCACCAGCAGAGATCTATCATGGAGGCCACCACACAGCTACACAGATACGCAGTATTTT
TRBD1	TRBV5-4	once	14	TRBJ1-5	CASSLGGGLQPQHF	TGTGCCAGCAGCTTGGGAGGGGGCCTTCAGCCCCAGCATTTT
.	TRBV5-5	.	14	TRBJ2-4	CASSPTVAYDIQYF	TGTGCCAGCAGTCCTACAGTGGCCTATGACATTCAGTACTTC
.	TRBV6-5	.	15	TRBJ1-2	CASSYTVFLNYGYTF	TGTGCCAGCAGTTATACAGTTTTTTTAAACTATGGCTACACCTTC
.	TRBV15	.	14	TRBJ1-3	CATSRGGLGNTIYF	TGTGCCACCAGCAGAGGGGGCTTAGGAAACACCATATATTTT
TRBD1	TRBV4-1	.	16	TRBJ2-7	CASSQEEGTGGAKQYF	TGCGCCAGCAGCCAAGAGGAGGGGACAGGGGGCGCAAAGCAGTACTTC
.	TRBV4-1	.	18	TRBJ2-3	CASSLGQGRQRPADTQYF	TGCGCCAGCAGTCTCGGCCAAGGACGCCAGCGGCCCGCAGATACGCAGTATTTT
.	TRBV7-8	.	12	TRBJ1-1	CASSLVGPEAFF	TGTGCCAGCAGCTTAGTGGGGCCTGAAGCTTTCTTT
TRBD2	TRBV30	.	15	TRBJ2-3	CAWSPRGGPPDTQYF	TGTGCCTGGAGTCCACGCGGGGGGCCTCCAGATACGCAGTATTTT
.	TRBV5-1	few	15	TRBJ1-2	CASSADSGRNYGYTF	TGCGCCAGCAGCGCGGACAGTGGGCGGAACTATGGCTACACCTTC
.	TRBV28	once	13	TRBJ1-1	CASSSAQGAEAFF	TGTGCCAGCAGTTCGGCCCAAGGGGCTGAAGCTTTCTTT
.	TRBV7-2	.	15	TRBJ2-7	CASSLGGQALYEQYF	TGTGCCAGCAGCTTGGGGGGGCAGGCGCTATACGAGCAGTACTTC
TRBD1	TRBV19	.	15	TRBJ1-1	CASSMRQGAQGRAFF	TGTGCCAGTAGTATGCGGCAGGGGGCCCAAGGACGGGCTTTCTTT
.	TRBV7-9	.	16	TRBJ2-6	CASSVQGPSGANVLTF	TGTGCCAGCAGCGTCCAGGGGCCCTCTGGGGCCAACGTCCTGACTTTC
.	TRBV7-9	.	12	TRBJ2-3	CASSRGVGTQYF	TGTGCCAGCAGCCGGGGAGTAGGTACGCAGTATTTT
TRBD2	TRBV7-2	.	18	TRBJ2-7	CASSLRRLAGGSSYEQYF	TGTGCCAGCAGCTTAAGAAGGCTAGCGGGAGGGTCCTCCTACGAGCAGTACTTC
.	TRBV10-2	.	15	TRBJ1-2	CASSENTGAIYGYTF	TGCGCCAGCAGTGAGAATACTGGGGCTATCTATGGCTACACCTTC
.	TRBV7-8	.	14	TRBJ2-3	CASSSTGITDTQYF	TGTGCCAGCAGCTCGACTGGAATCACAGATACGCAGTATTTT
TRBD1	TRBV14	.	15	TRBJ2-2	CASSQGQGSTGELFF	TGTGCCAGCAGCCAAGGACAGGGGAGTACCGGGGAGCTGTTTTTT
.	TRBV2	.	14	TRBJ1-2	CASSEASGRYGYTF	TGTGCCAGCAGTGAAGCTTCGGGGAGGTATGGCTACACCTTC
.	TRBV25-1	.	16	TRBJ2-3	CASSENEDSVTDTQYF	TGTGCCAGCAGTGAAAATGAGGACAGCGTCACAGATACGCAGTATTTT
.	TRBV11-3	.	13	TRBJ2-7	CASSWRGGYEQYF	TGTGCCAGCAGCTGGCGGGGCGGATACGAGCAGTACTTC
TRBD1	TRBV19	.	13	TRBJ1-4	CASLDRANEKLFF	TGTGCCAGTCTGGACAGGGCTAATGAAAAACTGTTTTTT
.	TRBV25-1	.	12	TRBJ1-6	CASKGADSPLHF	TGTGCAAGCAAAGGGGCGGATTCACCCCTCCACTTT
TRBD2	TRBV6-6	.	14	TRBJ2-3	CASSYYGRADTQYF	TGTGCCAGCAGTTATTACGGGAGGGCAGATACGCAGTATTTT
.	TRBV7-3	.	13	TRBJ2-3	CASSFNSLDTQYF	TGTGCCAGCAGCTTCAACAGCCTGGATACGCAGTATTTT
TRBD1	TRBV5-1	.	18	TRBJ2-7	CASSLANSGTGLSYEQCF	TGCGCCAGCAGCTTGGCGAATTCCGGGACAGGGCTCTCCTACGAGCAGTGCTTC
TRBD2	TRBV5-8	.	19	TRBJ2-1	CASSAFKTSGGSSYNEQFF	TGTGCCAGCAGCGCGTTTAAGACTAGCGGAGGCAGCTCCTACAATGAGCAGTTCTTC